The clone carrying this TCR beta chain was detected a few times. Template material for amplifying TCR beta CDR3 regions consisted of RNA transcripts. Using the HTBI primer set, a first-round RT-PCR was run on the TCR CDR3. TCRdb redid the calling of the multiplex PCR reads with MiXCR, one entry per CDR3 protein. This sample has approximately 410,000 distinct CDR3 sequences; roughly an eighth occur once, and the top ten carry 5% to 6%. The record originates from a study of T cells in Graves' hyperthyroidism and ophthalmopathy. CDR3 length: 15 amino acids. Germline-derived CDR1 and CDR2 are LNHDA and SQIVND (reference sequence). Trimming at V came to 4 bases and at J to 0 bases, leaving 6 bases not matched to a gene.

The chain joins TRBV19 to TRBJ2-7, with 7 bases identical to TRBD2. The receptor was derived from a young woman with Graves' hyperthyroidism. Sequencing was carried out using blood. This CDR3 is CASSTSSGSSYEQYF. The CDR3, as DNA: TGTGCCAGTAGTACATCTAGCGGAAGCTCCTACGAGCAGTACTTC.